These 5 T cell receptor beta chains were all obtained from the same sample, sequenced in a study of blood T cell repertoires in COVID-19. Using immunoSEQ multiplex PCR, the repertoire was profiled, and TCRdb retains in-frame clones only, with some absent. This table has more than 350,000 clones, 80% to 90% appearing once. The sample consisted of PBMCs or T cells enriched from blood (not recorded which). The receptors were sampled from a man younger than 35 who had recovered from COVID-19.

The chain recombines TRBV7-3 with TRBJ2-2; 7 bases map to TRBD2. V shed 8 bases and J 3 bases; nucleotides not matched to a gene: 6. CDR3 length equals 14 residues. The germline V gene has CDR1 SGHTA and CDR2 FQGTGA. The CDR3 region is CASAAGRDTGELFF. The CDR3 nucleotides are TGTGCCAGCGCAGCGGGAAGGGACACCGGGGAGCTGTTTTTT.

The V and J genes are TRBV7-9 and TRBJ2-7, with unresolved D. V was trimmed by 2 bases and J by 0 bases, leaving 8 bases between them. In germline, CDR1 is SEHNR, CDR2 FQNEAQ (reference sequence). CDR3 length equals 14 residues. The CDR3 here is CASSLLPSSYEQYF. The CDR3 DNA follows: TGTGCCAGCAGCTTATTGCCCAGCTCCTACGAGCAGTACTTC.

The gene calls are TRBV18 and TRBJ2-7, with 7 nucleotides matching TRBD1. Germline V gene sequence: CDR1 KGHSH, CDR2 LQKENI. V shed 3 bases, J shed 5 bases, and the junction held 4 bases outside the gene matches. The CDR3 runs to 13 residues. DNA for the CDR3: TGTGCCAGCTCACCCCGACAGGGCCACGAGCAGTACTTC. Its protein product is CASSPRQGHEQYF.

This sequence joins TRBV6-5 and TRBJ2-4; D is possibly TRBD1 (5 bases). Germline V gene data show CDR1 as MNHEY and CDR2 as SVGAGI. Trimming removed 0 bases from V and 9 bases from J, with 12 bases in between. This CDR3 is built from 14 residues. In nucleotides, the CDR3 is TGTGCCAGCAGTTACTCCGGCAGGGCGAGCATTCAGTACTTC. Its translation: CASSYSGRASIQYF.

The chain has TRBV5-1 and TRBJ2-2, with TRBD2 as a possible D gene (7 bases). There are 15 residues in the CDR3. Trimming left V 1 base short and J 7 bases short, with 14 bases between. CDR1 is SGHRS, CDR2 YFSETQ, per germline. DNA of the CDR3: TGCGCCAGCAGCTTGACAGGGAGGGCCGACGGGGAGCTGTTTTTT. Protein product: CASSLTGRADGELFF.